This T cell receptor beta chain was sequenced during a study of cytomegalovirus exposure and HLA in healthy donors. Findings of the study overall: Researchers counted roughly 160 TCR beta chains as cytomegalovirus-associated. An analysis was carried out at a later point. It showed that HLA-associated TCR beta chains were more clonally expanded than equally common non-associated chains.

This clone is medium-sized (0.01 to 0.1%). Antigen: not known. V shed 4 bases, J shed 3 bases, and the junction held 3 bases outside the gene matches. The CDR3 sequence is 15 residues long. Germline CDR1 and CDR2: LGHNA and YSLEER. 13 Jbeta primers and 60 Vbeta primers were used for the PCR. The method was immunoSEQ multiplex PCR; TCRdb's version includes in-frame clones alone and lacks a portion of them. The table has roughly 45,000 clones, roughly 80% seen once. The material sequenced was PBMCs. The receptor was derived from a man younger than 45 in good health and CMV-seronegative. This chain links TRBV4-3 with TRBJ2-1; 10 nucleotides align to TRBD2. The CDR3 loop reads CASSPGLADYNEQFF. The CDR3 DNA reads TGCGCCAGCAGCCCCGGACTAGCGGACTACAATGAGCAGTTCTTC.